One sample yielded the 6 T cell receptor beta chains listed below, sequenced in a study of identical twins. TCRdb reanalysed the 5' RACE reads using MiXCR and keeps one entry per CDR3 protein. Of about 700,000 distinct CDR3 sequences in the sample, over 8.5% were seen once. These data were also reused for a study on yellow fever vaccine responses in identical twins.

Sample: PBMCs. Every receptor here comes from a woman younger than 30 in good health.

This clonotype has more than one count but fewer than ten. This chain connects TRBV5-1 to TRBJ2-2; 7 bases are a match to TRBD1. Trimming removed 5 bases from V and 0 bases from J; junction bases left unmatched: 4. Germline V gene sequence: CDR1 SGHRS, CDR2 YFSETQ. The length of the CDR3 is 15 residues. CDR3 residues: CASRPDRANTGELFF. CDR3 in DNA: TGCGCCAGCAGACCCGACAGGGCGAACACCGGGGAGCTGTTTTTT.

The chain recombines TRBV12-3 or TRBV12-4 with TRBJ2-5; D possibly corresponds to TRBD2 (5 bases). This CDR3 is built from 16 residues. The V end lost 4 bases, the J end lost 3 bases, and 18 bases lay between the germline ends. CDR3 sequence reads: CASSSIPTTSEETQYF. The CDR3 nucleotides read TGTGCCAGCAGTTCGATACCGACTACTAGTGAAGAGACCCAGTACTTC.

The chain is built from TRBV27 and TRBJ2-5, with D possibly being TRBD1 (6 bases). The germline gives CDR1 MNHEY, CDR2 SMNVEV (reference sequence). The length of the CDR3 is 14 residues. The germline V and J ends were trimmed by 6 bases and 0 bases, with 11 bases remaining between them. CDR3 DNA sequence: TGTGCCAGCAGCGGGACATTTTACCAAGAGACCCAGTACTTC. Encoded protein: CASSGTFYQETQYF.

This clonotype was found a few times. V and J are TRBV4-3 and TRBJ2-1, with 12 bases that match TRBD2. The CDR3 extends over 19 amino acids. Germline CDR1 LGHNA, CDR2 YSLEER. J lost 8 bases, V lost 0 bases, and 14 bases had no gene match. CDR3 residues: CASSQDLAGGPEESYEQFF. In DNA form, the CDR3 reads TGCGCCAGCAGCCAAGATCTAGCGGGAGGGCCTGAGGAGTCGTATGAGCAGTTCTTC.

This clonotype appeared many times. The V and J genes are TRBV12-3 or TRBV12-4 and TRBJ2-7; 10 nucleotides line up with TRBD1. The CDR3 consists of 15 residues. The V segment lost 6 bases and the J segment 0 bases; nucleotides outside the gene matches: 5. The CDR3 sequence: CASSPGTGVSYEQYF. The CDR3 region has the DNA TGTGCCAGCAGCCCTGGGACAGGGGTCTCCTACGAGCAGTACTTC.

This clonotype occurred many times. V gene TRBV12-3 or TRBV12-4 combines with J gene TRBJ2-7; D may be TRBD2 (6 bases). The CDR3 is made up of 14 amino acids. Trimming removed 3 bases at V and 6 bases at J, with 15 bases between. The chain's CDR3 is CASSLRETYFEQYF. The DNA for the CDR3 is TGTGCCAGCAGTTTGCGGGAAACTTATTTCGAGCAGTACTTC.